This TCR beta chain was identified in a study of blood T cell repertoires in COVID-19. Study background: Italy, Spain and the United States were the sources of the convalescent and acute COVID-19 samples. T cells, B-cell-depleted T cells, or PBMCs provided the cDNA or gDNA that served as material.

Per the original methods: Amplification of reference gene primers was used by the study to estimate nucleated cell counts. Sequencing used immunoSEQ multiplex PCR; TCRdb keeps in-frame clones, though not all of them. The V and J calls and clone size were taken over from that table, and D and trimming were inferred from the DNA. The table includes some 89,000 clones, approximately 89% detected once. CDR3 size: 13 residues. Germline trimming cut 3 bases from V and 8 bases from J; bases unmatched to any gene: 3. Per germline, CDR1 SGDLS and CDR2 YYNGEE. This receptor was taken from a man aged 50 to 59 with acute or convalescent COVID-19. The sequenced sample consisted of peripheral blood. The chain has TRBV9 and TRBJ1-2; 11 nucleotides match TRBD1. DNA of the CDR3: TGTGCCAGCAGCGCAAGGGACAGGGGGGGCTACACCTTC. As protein: CASSARDRGGYTF.